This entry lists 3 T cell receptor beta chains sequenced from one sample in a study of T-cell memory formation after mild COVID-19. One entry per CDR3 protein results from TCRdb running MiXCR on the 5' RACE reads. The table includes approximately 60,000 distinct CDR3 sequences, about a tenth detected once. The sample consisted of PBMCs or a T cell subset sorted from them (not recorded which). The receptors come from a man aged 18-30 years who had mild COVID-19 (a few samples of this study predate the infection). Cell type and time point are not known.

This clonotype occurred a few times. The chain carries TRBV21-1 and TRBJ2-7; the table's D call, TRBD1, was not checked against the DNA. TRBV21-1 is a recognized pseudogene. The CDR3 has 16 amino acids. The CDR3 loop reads CASSKWERGGPYEQYV. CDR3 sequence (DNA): TGTGCCAGCAGCAAATGGGAAAGGGGAGGACCCTACGAGCAGTACGTC.

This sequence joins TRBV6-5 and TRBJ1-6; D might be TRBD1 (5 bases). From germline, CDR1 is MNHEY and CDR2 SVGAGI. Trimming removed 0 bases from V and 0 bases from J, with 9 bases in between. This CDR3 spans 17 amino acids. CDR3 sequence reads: CASSYSGHRSYNSPLHF. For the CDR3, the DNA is TGTGCCAGCAGTTACTCCGGACATCGCTCCTATAATTCACCCCTCCACTTT.

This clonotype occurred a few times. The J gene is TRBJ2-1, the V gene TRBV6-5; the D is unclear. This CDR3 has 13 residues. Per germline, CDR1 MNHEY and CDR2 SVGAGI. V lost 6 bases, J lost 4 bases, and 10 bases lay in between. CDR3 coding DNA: TGTGCCAGCAGGGCGGTGGGGTACAATGAGCAGTTCTTC. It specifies CASRAVGYNEQFF.